The 32 T cell receptor beta chains given below trace back to one sample, sequenced in a study of T cells after posttransplantation cyclophosphamide. Treatment was busulfan-fludarabine conditioning, a marrow graft, and cyclophosphamide on days +3 and +4. Here immunoSEQ multiplex PCR was the method, and the copy in TCRdb shows in-frame clones only, minus some. The table records 10,000 or so clones, over 80% of them present only once. The sample consisted of PBMCs, taken around 2,000 days after allogeneic stem cell transplant with posttransplant cyclophosphamide. These receptors were obtained from a female patient aged 50-59 years who received an allogeneic stem cell transplant from a related donor, was CMV-positive, and had no GVHD. Some T cells may be the graft donor's.

V gene TRBV11-2 combines with J gene TRBJ2-3; D might be TRBD2 (5 bases). The CDR3 length is 13 residues. With 1 base removed from V and 14 bases from J, the gap between germline ends came to 16 bases. CDR1 is SGHAT, CDR2 FQNNGV, per germline. CDR3 residues: CASSLVGVPQWYF. The CDR3 DNA is TGTGCCAGCAGCTTAGTCGGGGTTCCCCAATGGTATTTT. Full variable domain (rest looked up from reference TRBV11-2 and TRBJ2-3): EAGVAQSPRYKIIEKRQSVAFWCNPISGHATLYWYQQILGQGPKLLIQFQNNGVVDDSQLPKDRFSAERLKGVDSTLKIQPAKLEDSAVYLCASSLVGVPQWYFGPGTRLTVL.

The chain links TRBV1 to TRBJ2-1; the listed D gene, TRBD2, was not tested against the DNA. TRBV1 represents a pseudogene. This CDR3 comprises 20 residues. This CDR3 is CTSSLHLAGGPFGSYNEQFF. The CDR3 DNA reads TGCACCAGCAGCCTTCATTTAGCGGGAGGGCCGTTCGGTTCCTACAATGAGCAGTTCTTC.

This clone is medium-sized by share. The chain employs TRBV10-2 and TRBJ1-5; TRBD1 aligns across 7 bases. Germline assignment: CDR1 WSHSY and CDR2 SAAADI. This CDR3 comprises 14 residues. Losses at the gene ends were 5 bases for V and 0 bases for J; bases not matched to a gene: 1. In DNA, the CDR3 is TGCGCCAGCAGTACAGGGGATAGCAATCAGCCCCAGCATTTT. The encoded protein is CASSTGDSNQPQHF.

This chain uses TRBV7-3 with TRBJ2-2, with 10 bases identical to TRBD2. The CDR3 runs 15 residues. V shed 5 bases, J shed 1 base, and the junction held 1 base outside the gene matches. Germline V lookup: CDR1 SGHTA, CDR2 FQGTGA. The CDR3 bases are TGTGCCAGCAGCCGGACTAGCGGGAACACCGGGGAGCTGTTTTTT. It translates to CASSRTSGNTGELFF.

The genes are TRBV10-2 and TRBJ1-5, with D unclear. V lost 3 bases and J lost 7, with 7 bases in between. Germline CDR1 is WSHSY and CDR2 is SAAADI. This CDR3 has 12 amino acids. Here the CDR3 reads CASSDRGQPQHF. The CDR3 DNA is TGCGCCAGCAGTGATCGGGGACAGCCCCAGCATTTT.

This sequence joins TRBV7-2 and TRBJ2-7, with 7 positions matching TRBD2. The CDR3 has 14 residues. Germline trimming cut 3 bases from V and 5 bases from J; bases unmatched to any gene: 7. Germline V lookup: CDR1 SGHTA, CDR2 FQGNSA. As DNA, the CDR3 is TGTGCCAGCAGCTTTACTAGCGTCGGGAACGAGCAGTACTTC. Protein: CASSFTSVGNEQYF.

V gene TRBV7-9 combines with J gene TRBJ2-5; the match to TRBD1 covers 11 bases. Germline V lookup: CDR1 SEHNR, CDR2 FQNEAQ (reference sequence). V dropped 5 bases and J dropped 1; count of bases not matched to a gene: 9. CDR3 length equals 17 residues. The CDR3 nucleotides are TGTGCCAGCAGCCAATCCCGGGACAGGGGGGCCCAAGAGACCCAGTACTTC. This translates into CASSQSRDRGAQETQYF.

This chain joins TRBV7-3 and TRBJ2-1; D is unclear. CDR1 is SGHTA and CDR2 is FQGTGA in the germline V gene. V was cut by 2 bases and J by 0 bases, with 8 bases left in between. The CDR3 covers 15 residues. The CDR3 nucleotides are TGTGCCAGCAGCTTAGACTCAAGCTCCTACAATGAGCAGTTCTTC. It encodes CASSLDSSSYNEQFF.

The V call is TRBV12-5, the J call TRBJ2-1; D is unresolved. The CDR3 loop spans 16 amino acids. V was shortened by 1 base and J by 0 bases, with 10 bases between the two germline ends. Per the germline V gene, CDR1 is LGHNT and CDR2 is FRNRAP. The CDR3 DNA is TGTGCTAGTGGTTTGGCCCCACAGATCTCCTACAATGAGCAGTTCTTC. Translation gives CASGLAPQISYNEQFF.

This chain connects TRBV19 to TRBJ2-5; 7 bases match TRBD1. The CDR3 length is 17 residues. From germline, CDR1 is LNHDA and CDR2 SQIVND (reference sequence). With V trimmed by 3 bases and J by 0 bases, 10 bases remained unmatched. In DNA form, the CDR3 reads TGTGCCAGTAGTATCGGGACAGCCTACCCCTACCAAGAGACCCAGTACTTC. This gives the protein CASSIGTAYPYQETQYF.

The rearrangement links TRBV6-4 to TRBJ2-7; TRBD2 aligns across 7 bases. Per the germline V gene, CDR1 is MRHNA and CDR2 is SNTAGT. This CDR3 is built from 13 residues. Unmatched junction bases numbered 7, after V lost 6 bases and J lost 5 bases. The CDR3 bases are TGTGCCAGCAGCCTAGAGCGGGGAGACGAGCAGTACTTC. Amino acids: CASSLERGDEQYF.

V and J are TRBV6-5 and TRBJ1-4, with 7 bases fitting TRBD1. Looked up from germline, CDR1 is MNHEY and CDR2 is SVGAGI. V gave up 1 base and J gave up 7 bases; unmatched junction bases: 9. This CDR3 is built from 16 residues. In DNA, the CDR3 is TGTGCCAGCAGTTACTTAGACAGGGCCGGCGGTGAAAAACTGTTTTTT. Protein product: CASSYLDRAGGEKLFF.

The rearrangement uses TRBV28 and TRBJ1-1; D is unclear. The germline gives CDR1 MDHEN, CDR2 SYDVKM. The CDR3 covers 10 residues. Trimming shortened V by 6 bases and J by 5 bases, and 4 bases separated the two germline ends. The CDR3 spells CASSGTEAFF. In DNA form, the CDR3 reads TGTGCCAGCAGCGGTACTGAAGCTTTCTTT.

The V and J genes are TRBV11-2 and TRBJ1-2; unclear D gene. This CDR3 is 14 amino acids long. Per the germline V gene, CDR1 is SGHAT and CDR2 is FQNNGV. Trimming removed 5 bases from V and 8 bases from J, with 18 bases in between. The DNA of the CDR3 is TGTGCCAGCAGCCGGGGAGTATCGGGCTTCGGCTACACCTTC. Translating gives CASSRGVSGFGYTF.

The chain combines TRBV11-1 with TRBJ1-1, with TRBD1 matching over 11 bases. The length of the CDR3 is 16 residues. V shed 4 bases and J 8 bases; nucleotides not matched to a gene: 12. Per the germline V gene, CDR1 is SGHAT and CDR2 is FQDESV (reference sequence). The CDR3 sequence is CASSYGQGAPRSEAFF. The CDR3, as DNA: TGTGCCAGCAGCTACGGACAGGGGGCGCCGCGTAGCGAAGCTTTCTTT.

This chain connects TRBV30 to TRBJ2-7, with D tentatively TRBD2 (6 bases). This CDR3 comprises 13 residues. Per germline, CDR1 GTSNPN and CDR2 SVGIG (reference sequence). Trimming left V 3 bases short and J 2 bases short, with 11 bases between. The CDR3 sequence is CAWRTRRAYEQYF. The CDR3 nucleotides are TGTGCCTGGAGGACTAGGCGGGCCTACGAGCAGTACTTC. Full variable domain (missing parts from reference TRBV30 and TRBJ2-7): SQTIHQWPATLVQPVGSPLSLECTVEGTSNPNLYWYRQAAGRGLQLLFYSVGIGQISSEVPQNLSASRPQDRQFILSSKKLLLSDSGFYLCAWRTRRAYEQYFGPGTRLTVT.

The J gene is TRBJ1-1, the V gene TRBV5-1; D is undetermined. V shed 4 bases and J shed 7 bases, with 14 bases lying between them. The CDR3 spans 13 residues. The germline V gene has CDR1 SGHRS and CDR2 YFSETQ. This CDR3 is CASSNAQSGEAFF. CDR3 nucleotide sequence: TGCGCCAGCAGCAATGCCCAGTCGGGTGAAGCTTTCTTT.

The J gene is TRBJ1-2, the V gene TRBV29-1, with D perhaps matching TRBD1 (5 bases). The CDR3 extends over 13 amino acids. V was trimmed by 5 bases and J by 4 bases, leaving 14 bases between them. Germline assignment: CDR1 SQVTM and CDR2 ANQGSEA. The CDR3 bases are TGCAGCGTTTACTCGACAGCGACCTATGGCTACACCTTC. The encoded protein is CSVYSTATYGYTF. The full variable domain, rest sourced from reference TRBV29-1 and TRBJ1-2, is SAVISQKPSRDICQRGTSLTIQCQVDSQVTMMFWYRQQPGQSLTLIATANQGSEATYESGFVIDKFPISRPNLTFSTLTVSNMSPEDSSIYLCSVYSTATYGYTFGSGTRLTVV.

This clone was recorded once. This chain connects TRBV10-3 to TRBJ2-5; 9 bases line up with TRBD1. Trimming cost V 3 bases and J 4 bases; bases outside gene matches: 9. This CDR3 has 16 amino acids. Germline CDR1 reads ENHRY; CDR2 reads SYGVKD. The DNA of the CDR3 is TGTGCCATCAGTGACCAACAGGGGGCGGACCGAGAGACCCAGTACTTC. This sequence encodes CAISDQQGADRETQYF.

V is TRBV15 and J is TRBJ1-1; D possibly corresponds to TRBD1 (6 bases). V was clipped by 2 bases and J by 0 bases, with 10 bases between them. From germline, CDR1 is LNHNV and CDR2 YYDKDF (reference sequence). There are 15 residues in the CDR3. The CDR3 DNA reads as TGTGCCACCAGCAGAAACAGGGAAATGAACACTGAAGCTTTCTTT. This translates into CATSRNREMNTEAFF.

The chain employs TRBV6-1 and TRBJ1-3; no firm D call. Deletions cut 6 bases from V and 2 bases from J, with 8 bases between. Germline CDR1 and CDR2: MNHNS and SASEGT. The CDR3 has 13 amino acids. CDR3 DNA: TGTGCCAGCAGGAACAGTGCTGGAAACACCATATATTTT. Its protein is CASRNSAGNTIYF.

The chain joins TRBV4-2 to TRBJ2-7; 9 nucleotides agree with TRBD2. Germline loops: CDR1 LGHNA, CDR2 YNFKEQ. V shed 4 bases, J shed 3 bases, and the junction held 7 bases outside the gene matches. The CDR3 extends over 15 amino acids. For the CDR3, the DNA is TGTGCCAGCAGCCGCGATCTAGCGGGGCTCTACGAGCAGTACTTC. This encodes CASSRDLAGLYEQYF.

This clone came up a few times. V is TRBV28 and J is TRBJ2-7, with TRBD1 identical over 8 bases. The CDR3 has 14 residues. Germline trimming cut 6 bases from V and 4 bases from J; bases unmatched to any gene: 8. CDR1 is MDHEN, CDR2 SYDVKM, per germline. CDR3 loop: CASRTTGATYEQYF. DNA for the CDR3: TGTGCCAGCAGAACGACAGGGGCCACATACGAGCAGTACTTC.

The chain combines TRBV6-1 with TRBJ1-1; possible D gene TRBD1, 6 bases. Germline V gene sequence: CDR1 MNHNS, CDR2 SASEGT. The CDR3 is 17 amino acids. With 1 base removed from V and 1 base from J, the gap between germline ends came to 16 bases. The CDR3 spells CASSEESGTRSNTEAFF. Here the CDR3 DNA reads TGTGCCAGCAGTGAAGAGTCTGGGACACGGTCGAACACTGAAGCTTTCTTT.

V and J are TRBV28 and TRBJ1-5; D remains ambiguous. Per the germline V gene, CDR1 is MDHEN and CDR2 is SYDVKM. There are 18 residues in the CDR3. V was trimmed by 6 bases and J by 0 bases, leaving 21 bases between them. Written as DNA, the CDR3 is TGTGCCAGCAGCCCACGCCTCGCGTGGTGGTATAGCAATCAGCCCCAGCATTTT. It translates to CASSPRLAWWYSNQPQHF.

This clone appeared a few times. The rearrangement links TRBV2 to TRBJ1-2; D is perhaps TRBD1 (5 bases). CDR3 length equals 13 residues. Trimming pared 6 bases from V and 1 base from J, leaving 9 bases between. Germline-derived CDR1 and CDR2 are SNHLY and FYNNEI. CDR3 region: CASSRDFNYGYTF. DNA for the CDR3: TGTGCCAGCAGCAGGGATTTTAACTATGGCTACACCTTC.

V gene TRBV4-1 combines with J gene TRBJ2-7, with 7 positions matching TRBD2. The CDR3 length is 14 residues. V lost 4 bases and J lost 0; bases outside the gene matches: 3. Germline CDR1 is MGHRA and CDR2 is YSYEKL. CDR3 sequence: CASSPPSGSYEQYF. In nucleotides, the CDR3 is TGCGCCAGCAGCCCCCCTAGCGGCTCCTACGAGCAGTACTTC.

This clone has just one count. The rearrangement uses TRBV6-6 and TRBJ1-2, with D possibly being TRBD1 (5 bases). Germline lookup yields CDR1 MNHNY and CDR2 SVGAGI (reference sequence). The V and J ends lost 5 bases and 2 bases respectively, with 12 bases between them. The CDR3 runs to 14 residues. The CDR3 DNA sequence: TGTGCCAGCAGTCTGCAGGGTCTCAACTATGGCTACACCTTC. This translates into CASSLQGLNYGYTF.

This clone is labeled medium-sized (0.01 to 0.1%). In the same sample, other DNA sequences code for this CDR3. This chain connects TRBV2 to TRBJ1-1; D possibly corresponds to TRBD1 (6 bases). Germline V CDR1 and CDR2: SNHLY, FYNNEI. This CDR3 region has 12 residues. The V and J ends lost 7 bases and 5 bases respectively, with 11 bases between them. Written as DNA, the CDR3 is TGTGCCAGCATCGGTACAGGGACTGAAGCTTTCTTT. Residues: CASIGTGTEAFF.

The chain couples TRBV21-1 to TRBJ1-1; TRBD1 is the table's D call, not checked against the DNA. TRBV21-1 constitutes a pseudogene. The CDR3 is 16 amino acids. CDR3 sequence: CASSKVEGATDTEAFF. The CDR3 DNA reads as TGTGCCAGCAGCAAAGTGGAGGGGGCAACGGACACTGAAGCTTTCTTT.

The chain uses TRBV9 and TRBJ1-1, with 8 bases fitting TRBD1. V was pared by 3 bases and J by 0 bases, with 7 bases of the junction left unmatched. The germline CDR1 and CDR2 sequences are SGDLS and YYNGEE. CDR3 length equals 16 residues. The DNA for the CDR3 is TGTGCCAGCAGCGCTTACAGGGGGGACATGAACACTGAAGCTTTCTTT. This sequence encodes CASSAYRGDMNTEAFF.

V and J are TRBV4-2 and TRBJ2-1; 7 bases agree with TRBD2. The CDR3 is 13 amino acids. Germline V gives CDR1 LGHNA, CDR2 YNFKEQ. V shed 0 bases and J 10 bases; nucleotides not matched to a gene: 3. This CDR3 is CASSQDSGSEQFF. In nucleotides, the CDR3 is TGTGCCAGCAGCCAAGATAGCGGGTCCGAGCAGTTCTTC.